This entry lists 15 T cell receptor beta chains sequenced from one sample in a study of blood T cell dynamics during melanoma immunotherapy. The table came from immunoSEQ multiplex PCR; TCRdb's copy has only in-frame clones and leaves some out. This table has thousands of clones, roughly nine tenths appearing once. Time point specified: week 3, after first cycle of checkpoint inhibitor. The specimen comprised blood, sampled from a patient treated with checkpoint blockade. The receptors were sampled from a human donor with melanoma.

This chain links TRBV4-3 with TRBJ2-3; TRBD1 matches 8 bases. Germline CDR1 and CDR2: LGHNA and YSLEER. The CDR3 is 15 amino acids. The junction had 3 bases not matched to a gene; V was cut back by 0 bases and J by 4 bases. Here the CDR3 reads CASSQEDRASDTQYF. CDR3 nucleotides: TGCGCCAGCAGCCAAGAGGACAGGGCCTCAGATACGCAGTATTTT.

V usage is TRBV11-2 and J usage is TRBJ2-3; D gene unclear. There are 14 residues in the CDR3. The germline V and J ends were trimmed by 3 bases and 0 bases, with 7 bases remaining between them. The germline CDR1 and CDR2 sequences are SGHAT and FQNNGV. CDR3 sequence (DNA): TGTGCCAGCAGCTTTACAGAAAGCACAGATACGCAGTATTTT. Translation gives CASSFTESTDTQYF.

The chain recombines TRBV4-2 with TRBJ2-1; D call uncertain. CDR1 is LGHNA, CDR2 YNFKEQ, per germline. The CDR3 is 16 amino acids. The V end lost 4 bases, the J end lost 0 bases, and 13 bases lay between the germline ends. CDR3 region: CASSLSEISSYNEQFF. The CDR3 DNA reads TGTGCCAGCAGCCTATCCGAGATCAGCTCCTACAATGAGCAGTTCTTC.

The J gene is TRBJ2-7, the V gene TRBV13; 7 nucleotides match TRBD2. Trimming cost V 5 bases and J 6 bases; bases outside gene matches: 13. The CDR3 has 15 residues. Germline V lookup: CDR1 PRHDT, CDR2 FYEKMQ (reference sequence). The CDR3 coding sequence is TGTGCCAGCAGCCTGGGACCAACGGGGGGTGGCGAGCAGTACTTC. It codes for CASSLGPTGGGEQYF.

The J gene is TRBJ2-5, the V gene TRBV19, with TRBD1 matching 8 bases. CDR1 LNHDA and CDR2 SQIVND come from the germline V gene (reference sequence). This CDR3 spans 17 amino acids. The ends lost 4 bases at V and 1 base at J; junction bases unmatched: 11. In DNA form, the CDR3 reads TGTGCCAGTAGTAAAGGACAGGGATCGCCCTCCCAAGAGACCCAGTACTTC. It is translated as CASSKGQGSPSQETQYF.

This sequence joins TRBV27 and TRBJ2-7; D is uncertain. V lost 5 bases and J 0 bases, leaving 20 bases between the germline ends. Germline V gene data show CDR1 as MNHEY and CDR2 as SMNVEV (reference sequence). This CDR3 is 17 amino acids long. The CDR3: CASSQTLMSPISYEQYF. The CDR3, as DNA: TGTGCCAGCAGTCAGACCCTCATGTCCCCGATCTCCTACGAGCAGTACTTC.

This clone appeared a single time. The chain joins TRBV19 to TRBJ2-6; D ambiguous. The CDR3 covers 15 residues. The ends were cut back, 2 bases at V and 1 base at J, with 6 bases in the middle. Germline V gene sequence: CDR1 LNHDA, CDR2 SQIVND (reference sequence). The CDR3 DNA sequence: TGTGCCAGTAGTATACTGGGGTCTGGGGCCAACGTCCTGACTTTC. It translates to CASSILGSGANVLTF. Using reference TRBV19 and TRBJ2-6 for the parts outside the CDR3, the full variable domain is DGGITQSPKYLFRKEGQNVTLSCEQNLNHDAMYWYRQDPGQGLRLIYYSQIVNDFQKGDIAEGYSVSREKKESFPLTVTSAQKNPTAFYLCASSILGSGANVLTFGAGSRLTVL.

The V gene is TRBV25-1, the J gene TRBJ1-5, with D maybe TRBD1 (6 bases). Trimming took off 3 bases at V and 7 bases at J, with 13 bases between the two ends. The CDR3 has 14 amino acids. Per germline, CDR1 MGHDK and CDR2 SYGVNS. CDR3 coding DNA: TGTGCCAGCAGTGACTATTCTGGGGGCCAGCCCCAGCATTTT. Amino acids: CASSDYSGGQPQHF.

V is TRBV7-3 and J is TRBJ2-1; D tentatively reads TRBD1 or TRBD2 (5 bases each). The germline CDR1 and CDR2 sequences are SGHTA and FQGTGA. The CDR3 is 14 residues long. The V end was cut by 2 bases, the J end by 4 bases, with 9 bases between. As DNA, the CDR3 is TGTGCCAGCAGCTTAGATGGGGGTTACAATGAGCAGTTCTTC. Translated, it gives CASSLDGGYNEQFF.

This clone is categorized as medium-sized. The CDR3 sequence: CASRPRGEDTEAFF. CDR3 DNA sequence: TGTGCCAGCAGGCCCAGGGGGGAGGACACTGAAGCTTTCTTT. The V call is TRBV28, the J call TRBJ1-1; 7 nucleotides match TRBD1. The CDR3 loop spans 14 amino acids. J was trimmed by 3 bases and V by 6 bases; bases with no gene match: 7. The germline V gene encodes CDR1 MDHEN and CDR2 SYDVKM.

The chain couples TRBV14 to TRBJ1-1; 10 bases match TRBD1. From germline, CDR1 is SGHDN and CDR2 FVKESK. The junction had 6 bases not matched to a gene; V was cut back by 5 bases and J by 0 bases. The CDR3 is 16 amino acids. As DNA, the CDR3 is TGTGCCAGCAGCAGAAGACAGGGGGCAATGAACACTGAAGCTTTCTTT. This translates into CASSRRQGAMNTEAFF.

The V call is TRBV28, the J call TRBJ1-2; maybe TRBD1 (5 bases). Germline V gives CDR1 MDHEN, CDR2 SYDVKM. The CDR3 contains 14 residues. Trimming removed 6 bases at V and 4 bases at J, with 15 bases between. Here the CDR3 reads CASSLPGTGYGYTF. The CDR3 DNA follows: TGTGCCAGCAGCCTCCCCGGGACGGGCTATGGCTACACCTTC.

V is TRBV7-2 and J is TRBJ2-7, with TRBD2 identical over 11 bases. The CDR3 spans 18 residues. V trimming: 1 base; J trimming: 7 bases; junction bases outside the gene matches: 15. CDR1 is SGHTA and CDR2 is FQGNSA in the germline V gene. CDR3 sequence (DNA): TGTGCCAGCAGCTTAGTTTCGCTAGCGGGAGGAAAAAAGGGGGAGCAGTACTTC. Amino acids: CASSLVSLAGGKKGEQYF.

V and J are TRBV19 and TRBJ2-1; TRBD2 matches at 14 bases. Germline loops: CDR1 LNHDA, CDR2 SQIVND (reference sequence). The CDR3 extends over 15 amino acids. Trimming cost V 10 bases and J 9 bases; bases outside gene matches: 11. CDR3: CATHQTSGGEGEQFF. For the CDR3, the DNA is TGTGCCACGCACCAGACTAGCGGGGGGGAGGGTGAGCAGTTCTTC.

The J gene is TRBJ1-2, the V gene TRBV27; TRBD1 matches 10 bases. Trimming cost V 7 bases and J 7 bases; bases outside gene matches: 6. This CDR3 has 13 amino acids. Germline V gives CDR1 MNHEY, CDR2 SMNVEV (reference sequence). CDR3 DNA sequence: TGTGCCAGCACCGGGACAGGGGCCAGTGGCTACACCTTC. Encoded protein: CASTGTGASGYTF.